Sequencing of this T cell receptor beta chain was carried out in a study of T cell changes during pregnancy in multiple sclerosis (dated by TCRdb to about 2019). Looking at the study overall: Changes in the T cell repertoire over the course of pregnancy were examined in this study in women with multiple sclerosis.

The method was the immunoSEQ multiplex PCR assay. Imported from immuneACCESS, the table was reduced by TCRdb to in-frame sequences with V and J called. These copies leave out some clones; in studies compared against another copy, an unresolved V gene accounts for under half, and the cause of the remainder is not known. This sample holds over 35,000 clones; about 92% were observed only once. The ten largest clones represent 9% to 10% of the sample. About this clone: Its binding antigen is unknown. No much larger clonotype is one base removed from it; base qualities were not supplied.

The CDR3 holds 12 amino acids from the cysteine to the phenylalanine. The DNA shown is the 36-base CDR3, in frame from base 1. V and J lose 7 bases and 4 bases, and a span of 10 bases separates them. According to the germline V gene (reference sequence), CDR1 reads SEHNR and CDR2 reads FQNEAQ. The receptor was derived from a female donor with multiple sclerosis, enrolled in a pregnancy study. Sequences were derived from CD8+ T cells from peripheral blood mononuclear cells, sampled in the first trimester of pregnancy. The sequence joins TRBV7-9 to TRBJ1-1; matching of 5 bases hints at TRBD1 as the D gene. The DNA sequence follows: TGTGCCAGCACCCCGGGGGGCACTGAAGCTTTCTTT. Its translation is CASTPGGTEAFF. The CDR3, completed at both ends by the reference TRBV7-9 and TRBJ1-1 genes, gives the full variable domain DTGVSQNPRHKITKRGQNVTFRCDPISEHNRLYWYRQTLGQGPEFLTYFQNEAQLEKSRLLSDRFSAERPKGSFSTLEIQRTEQGDSAMYLCASTPGGTEAFFGQGTRLTVV.